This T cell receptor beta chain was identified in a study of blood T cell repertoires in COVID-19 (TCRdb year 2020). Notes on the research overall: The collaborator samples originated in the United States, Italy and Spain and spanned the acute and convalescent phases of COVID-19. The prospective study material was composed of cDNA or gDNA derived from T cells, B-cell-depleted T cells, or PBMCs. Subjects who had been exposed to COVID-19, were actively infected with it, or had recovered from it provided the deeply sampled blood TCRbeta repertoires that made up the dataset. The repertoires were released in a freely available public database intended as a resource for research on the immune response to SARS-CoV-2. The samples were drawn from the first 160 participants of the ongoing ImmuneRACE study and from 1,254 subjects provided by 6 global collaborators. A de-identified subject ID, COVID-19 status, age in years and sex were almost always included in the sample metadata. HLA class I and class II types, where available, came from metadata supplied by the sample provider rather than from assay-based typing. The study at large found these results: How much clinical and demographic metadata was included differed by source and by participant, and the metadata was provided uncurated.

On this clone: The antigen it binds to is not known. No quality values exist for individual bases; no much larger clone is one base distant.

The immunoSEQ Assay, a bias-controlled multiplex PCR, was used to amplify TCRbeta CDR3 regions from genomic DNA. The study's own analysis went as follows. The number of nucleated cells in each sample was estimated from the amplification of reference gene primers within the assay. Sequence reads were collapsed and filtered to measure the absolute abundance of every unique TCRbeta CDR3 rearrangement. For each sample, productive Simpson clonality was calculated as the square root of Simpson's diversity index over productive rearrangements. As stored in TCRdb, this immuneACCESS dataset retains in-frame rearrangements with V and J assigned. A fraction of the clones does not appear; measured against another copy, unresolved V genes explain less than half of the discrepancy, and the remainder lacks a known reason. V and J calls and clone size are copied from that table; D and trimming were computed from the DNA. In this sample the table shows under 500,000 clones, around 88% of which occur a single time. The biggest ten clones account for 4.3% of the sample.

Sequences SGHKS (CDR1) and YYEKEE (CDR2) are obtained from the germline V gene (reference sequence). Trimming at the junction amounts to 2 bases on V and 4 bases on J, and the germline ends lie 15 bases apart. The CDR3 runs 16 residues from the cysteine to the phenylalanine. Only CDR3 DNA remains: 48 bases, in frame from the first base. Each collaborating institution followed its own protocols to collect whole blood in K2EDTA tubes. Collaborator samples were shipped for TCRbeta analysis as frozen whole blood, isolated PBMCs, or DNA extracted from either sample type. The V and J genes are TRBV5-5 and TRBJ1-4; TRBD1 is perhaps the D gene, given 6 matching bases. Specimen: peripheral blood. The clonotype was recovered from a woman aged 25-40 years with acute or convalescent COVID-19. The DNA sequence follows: TGTGCCAGCAGCTTTGGGACAAACCCCAATAATGAAAAACTGTTTTTT. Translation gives CASSFGTNPNNEKLFF.